This T cell receptor (beta chain) comes out of a study of blood T cell repertoires in COVID-19. Turning to the study itself: PBMCs, B-cell-depleted T cells, or T cells provided the cDNA or gDNA that made up the material.

The data were produced by immunoSEQ multiplex PCR, yet TCRdb's version contains in-frame clones alone and is incomplete. The table shows some 180,000 clones, with around 76% occurring only once. The CDR3 sequence is 17 residues long. V lost 3 bases, J lost 3 bases, and 9 bases stayed unmatched. Per the germline V gene, CDR1 is LNHNV and CDR2 is YYDKDF (reference sequence). The clonotype originates from a woman aged 60-75 years with COVID-19, enrolled during active disease. Sequencing was carried out using peripheral blood. V usage is TRBV15 and J usage is TRBJ1-2; TRBD1 matches 11 bases. The CDR3 region is CATSRDRGLGRDYGYTF. The CDR3 DNA reads TGTGCCACCAGCAGGGACAGGGGGCTGGGGAGAGACTATGGCTACACCTTC. The full variable domain, with the rest looked up from reference TRBV15 and TRBJ1-2, is DAMVIQNPRYQVTQFGKPVTLSCSQTLNHNVMYWYQQKSSQAPKLLFHYYDKDFNNEADTPDNFQSRRPNTSFCFLDIRSPGLGDTAMYLCATSRDRGLGRDYGYTFGSGTRLTVV.